This entry features one T cell receptor beta chain sequence. Its antigen is currently unknown. This CDR3 region has 16 residues. Trimming cost V 0 bases and J 2 bases, with 13 bases left between them. Germline V CDR1 and CDR2: SGDLS, YYNGEE. The Oncomine TCR Beta short-read assay generated sequence data from the DNA of cultured CD4+ T cells. Investigators isolated genomic DNA from cultured CD4+ T cells. TCRdb processed the PCR reads anew with MiXCR; each CDR3 protein has one entry. The sample carries more than 3,000 distinct CDR3 sequences, about 20% recorded once. The data were obtained in a study of vaccination and CD4 T cells after COVID-19. Study background: Nasal swab PCR identified SARS-CoV-2 in the convalescent patients, of whom roughly ten were mild and one severe.

As to treatment: approximately 9-day PBMC culture with coronavirus spike peptide pools or control peptides (ViraFEST assay). Scientists separated out CD4+ T cells through negative selection following 10 days in culture. This receptor was taken from a human donor who had recovered from COVID-19. Sequencing used CD4+ T cells from blood, cultured in vitro. The J gene is TRBJ2-3, the V gene TRBV9, with TRBD1 as a possible D gene (7 bases). CDR3 region: CASSVVAGQFTDTQYF. CDR3 in DNA: TGTGCCAGCAGCGTAGTCGCGGGACAGTTCACAGATACGCAGTATTTT.